The 2 T cell receptor beta chains reported below all come from one sample, sequenced in a study of blood T cell repertoires in COVID-19. TCRdb's copy holds only in-frame clones and misses some; the assay was immunoSEQ multiplex PCR. The data contain 200,000 to 250,000 clones, around four fifths of them seen just once; the ten biggest clones take up 3.6%. Specimen: PBMCs or T cells enriched from blood (not recorded which). Receptors originate from a woman aged 40 to 55 who had been exposed to COVID-19.

This chain links TRBV5-5 with TRBJ2-7; 9 bases agree with TRBD1. Per the germline V gene, CDR1 is SGHKS and CDR2 is YYEKEE (reference sequence). The V gene end was trimmed by 4 bases and the J gene end by 4 bases; junction bases not matched to a gene: 9. CDR3 length equals 15 residues. The CDR3 nucleotides are TGTGCCAGCAGCGCCCCGGGACAGGGTGGATACGAGCAGTACTTC. Amino acid sequence: CASSAPGQGGYEQYF.

This clone was recorded once. The chain is built from TRBV6-2 or TRBV6-3 and TRBJ2-3; TRBD2 aligns across 12 bases. This CDR3 has 19 amino acids. Germline assignment: CDR1 MNHEY and CDR2 SVGEGT. With 0 bases clipped from V and 7 bases from J, the junction kept 14 bases outside the gene matches. CDR3 DNA: TGTGCCAGCAGTTACTCGAGCGCCGGACTAGCGGGACACAGGAATACGCAGTATTTT. Its translation: CASSYSSAGLAGHRNTQYF.